The source of this T cell receptor beta chain is a study of shared clonotypes between healthy human individuals. Points on this clone: Its antigen is not identified.

Study results and caveats: Enrolling few donors narrowed the genetic and exposure-history diversity that was represented.

The length of the CDR3 is 15 residues. Germline CDR1 reads LGHNA; CDR2 reads YNFKEQ. Trimming left V 0 bases short and J 4 bases short, with 10 bases between. TCRdb's copy holds only in-frame clones and misses some; the assay was immunoSEQ multiplex PCR. The table has hundreds of thousands of clones, 97% seen once. Sequencing was performed on naive CD4+ T cells sorted from blood. Noted subset: CD45RA+ positively selected. The source is a woman in her 30s in good health. The chain joins TRBV4-2 to TRBJ2-1; no reliable D call. The DNA of the CDR3 is TGTGCCAGCAGCCAAGATGGTCTGACTTACAATGAGCAGTTCTTC. Amino acid sequence: CASSQDGLTYNEQFF.